The sequence of this T cell receptor (beta chain) was determined in a study of monozygotic twins with inflammatory bowel disease. Study observations and caveats: Researchers were unable to tell different T cell subtypes apart.

Germline CDR1 and CDR2: MNHEY and SVGEGT. The CDR3 covers 13 residues. Making cDNA involved eight separate reactions per sample. TCRdb reprocessed the 5' RACE reads; each CDR3 protein has one entry and no DNA is given. Across about 210,000 distinct CDR3 sequences, the top ten clones capture 1.5% to 2% of the sample. As regards this clonotype: The antigen remains unidentified.

The source is a human donor with ulcerative colitis or Crohn's disease, or a healthy co-twin of an affected twin (not recorded which). Sequencing input: blood. This chain joins TRBV6-2 or TRBV6-3 and TRBJ1-6. The CDR3 region is CASSWTPNSPLHF.